The 27 T cell receptor beta chains below were found in one sample sequenced in a study of T cell clonality in common variable immunodeficiency. Using immunoSEQ multiplex PCR, the repertoire was profiled, and TCRdb retains in-frame clones only, with some absent. The sample has over 30,000 clones, none seen only once. Material: peripheral blood mononuclear cells. Source of these receptors: a person aged 18 to 75 in good health.

This clone was seen repeatedly, ten times or more. The read is 3 residues too short to cover the CDR3 end, so that end is filled in from the germline J gene. V usage is TRBV10-1 and J usage is TRBJ2-7; D remains unclear. Germline V gene data show CDR1 as WNHNN and CDR2 as SYGVQD (reference sequence). V lost 2 bases and J 3 bases, leaving 23 bases between the germline ends. This CDR3 is 18 amino acids long. CDR3 protein: CASSEEFEARGGHYEQYF. CDR3 DNA, as far as it was read: TGCGCCAGCAGTGAGGAATTTGAGGCCAGAGGCGGCCACTACGAG.

Concerning this clone itself: The CDR3 end is not reached by the read, which stops 3 residues before it; the germline J gene fills it in. The chain carries TRBV11-2 and TRBJ2-1, with TRBD2 matching over 13 bases. This CDR3 spans 15 amino acids. Losses at the gene ends were 3 bases for V and 8 bases for J; bases not matched to a gene: 4. Germline-derived CDR1 and CDR2 are SGHAT and FQNNGV. The sequenced CDR3 bases are TGTGCCAGCAGCTTGCCGGGACTAGCGGGGTATGAG. Amino acid sequence: CASSLPGLAGYE. The whole CDR3 is CASSLPGLAGYEQFF.

This clone was picked up many times. Coverage ceases 3 residues before the CDR3 finishes, and the germline J gene fills in the end. The rearrangement links TRBV29-1 to TRBJ2-4; D not resolved. The CDR3 consists of 13 residues. Germline V gene data show CDR1 as SQVTM and CDR2 as ANQGSEA. The CDR3 is CSADGQLNYGQYF. CDR3 DNA (partial): TGCAGCGCTGACGGTCAGCTTAACTATGGT. The full variable domain, in which reference TRBV29-1 and TRBJ2-4 provide the parts outside the CDR3, is SAVISQKPSRDICQRGTSLTIQCQVDSQVTMMFWYRQQPGQSLTLIATANQGSEATYESGFVIDKFPISRPNLTFSTLTVSNMSPEDSSIYLCSADGQLNYGQYFGAGTRLSVL.

Notes on this clone: The read ends 3 residues before the CDR3 terminus; that terminus is restored from the germline J gene. The chain couples TRBV7-2 to TRBJ1-2; D unresolved. Looked up from germline, CDR1 is SGHTA and CDR2 is FQGNSA. The CDR3 length is 12 residues. Incomplete CDR3 DNA: TGTGCCAGCAGCTTAGCAAGACTAGTC. This translates into CASSLARLV. In full, the CDR3 reads CASSLARLVYTF.

The sample holds many counts of this clone. The covered CDR3 bases are TGCAGCGCCCTTCAGGGGATGGGGTACAATGAG. It codes for CSALQGMGYNE. The complete CDR3 reads CSALQGMGYNEQFF. The rearrangement uses TRBV29-1 and TRBJ2-1; the D gene is possibly TRBD1 (6 bases). The read finishes 3 residues shy of the CDR3 end, and the germline J gene is used to complete it. The CDR3 loop spans 14 amino acids. V lost 7 bases to trimming and J lost 4 bases, with 17 bases between them. Per germline, CDR1 SQVTM and CDR2 ANQGSEA.

This clone was observed a handful of times. The read ends 3 residues early relative to the CDR3; the germline J gene fills the gap. The V call is TRBV5-8, the J call TRBJ2-1, with TRBD1 as a possible D gene (6 bases). The CDR3 covers 15 residues. CDR1 SGHTS and CDR2 YDEGEE come from the germline V gene. Trimming removed 3 bases at V and 0 bases at J, with 10 bases between. CDR3 protein: CASSWTESSYNEQFF. CDR3 bases read: TGTGCCAGCAGCTGGACAGAGAGCTCCTACAATGAG.

This clone was found many times. The CDR3 here is CASSLWGPYTDTQYF. The covered CDR3 bases are TGTGCCAGCAGCTTGTGGGGGCCCTACACAGATACG. This chain uses TRBV7-2 with TRBJ2-3, with D possibly matching TRBD1 (6 bases). The read is 3 residues too short to cover the CDR3 end, so that end is filled in from the germline J gene. Germline V lookup: CDR1 SGHTA, CDR2 FQGNSA. This CDR3 region has 15 residues. Deletions cut 3 bases from V and 2 bases from J, with 12 bases between.

At least ten counts were recorded for this clone. The read finishes 3 residues shy of the CDR3 end, and the germline J gene is used to complete it. The J gene is TRBJ2-3, the V gene TRBV12-3 or TRBV12-4, with 7 positions matching TRBD1. The V gene end was trimmed by 7 bases and the J gene end by 0 bases; junction bases not matched to a gene: 7. The CDR3 is made up of 15 amino acids. The CDR3 bases that were read are TGTGCCAGCAACAAAGGGGACAGTAGCACAGATACG. It is translated as CASNKGDSSTDT. The whole CDR3 protein reads CASNKGDSSTDTQYF.

Ten or more counts support this clone. The CDR3 end lies 3 residues beyond the end of the read and is filled in from the germline J gene. This chain joins TRBV5-4 and TRBJ2-2; D may correspond to TRBD1 or TRBD2 (7 bases each). CDR1 and CDR2 from the germline V gene are SGHNT and YYREEE (reference sequence). This CDR3 comprises 16 residues. The CDR3 sequence: CASSKAQGRANEKLFF. The covered CDR3 bases are TGTGCCAGCAGTAAGGCACAGGGGAGGGCTAATGAAAAG.

This clone was detected ten times or more. The CDR3 extends 3 residues past the end of the read, so its final part is completed from the germline J gene. The genes are TRBV12-3 or TRBV12-4 and TRBJ1-5; D is possibly TRBD1 (5 bases). This CDR3 has 13 amino acids. The ends were cut back, 5 bases at V and 6 bases at J, with 11 bases in the middle. CDR3 DNA, as far as it was read: TGTGCCAGCAGTCGGGGGGAGGGTCAGCCC. It translates to CASSRGEGQP. The full CDR3 protein is CASSRGEGQPQHF.

Many counts were recorded for this clone. The CDR3 end falls 3 residues outside the read, so it is completed with the germline J gene. The chain links TRBV4-2 to TRBJ2-5; D gene uncertain. The ends were cut back, 1 base at V and 1 base at J, with 13 bases in the middle. Germline-derived CDR1 and CDR2 are LGHNA and YNFKEQ. This CDR3 has 16 residues. The CDR3 sequence is CASSQGFRPGQETQYF. The CDR3 DNA, read in part, is TGTGCCAGCAGCCAAGGATTTAGACCGGGCCAAGAGACC.

This clone was picked up many times. The CDR3 sequence: CASSLRQGLRETQYF. The covered CDR3 bases are TGTGCCAGCAGCCTAAGACAGGGCCTACGAGAGACC. This chain links TRBV7-9 with TRBJ2-5, with 7 bases lining up with TRBD1. Read coverage stops 3 residues before the CDR3 terminus; the germline J gene supplies the remainder. The CDR3 totals 15 residues. Germline V gene lookup returns CDR1 SEHNR and CDR2 FQNEAQ (reference sequence). Losses at the gene ends were 5 bases for V and 4 bases for J; bases not matched to a gene: 10.

This clone came up many times. The CDR3 is cut off 3 residues early in the read; its end comes from the germline J gene. This chain links TRBV4-2 with TRBJ2-2, with 9 bases lining up with TRBD2. This CDR3 region has 15 residues. V trimming: 4 bases; J trimming: 3 bases; junction bases outside the gene matches: 3. Germline V gene data show CDR1 as LGHNA and CDR2 as YNFKEQ. This CDR3 is CASSRLAGDTGELFF. The part of the CDR3 DNA that was read is TGTGCCAGCAGCCGTTTAGCGGGGGACACCGGGGAG.

This clone came up many times. The sequenced fragment ends 3 residues before the CDR3 boundary, so the rest is inferred from the germline J gene. The chain carries TRBV5-5 and TRBJ1-4; TRBD1 is a possible D gene (6 bases). The CDR3 has 14 residues. Trimming left V 0 bases short and J 8 bases short, with 11 bases between. Germline V gene lookup returns CDR1 SGHKS and CDR2 YYEKEE (reference sequence). CDR3 amino acids: CASSLVGAEEKLFF. The CDR3 bases that were read are TGTGCCAGCAGCTTGGTGGGGGCGGAAGAAAAA.

In its sample, this clone was seen many times. The CDR3 goes on 3 residues after the read ends, and that part is filled in from the germline J gene. This rearrangement joins TRBV11-2 to TRBJ2-5, with a tentative D call TRBD1 (5 bases). The CDR3 runs to 14 residues. Germline loops: CDR1 SGHAT, CDR2 FQNNGV. V lost 2 bases and J lost 4, with 11 bases in between. CDR3 bases read: TGTGCCAGCAGCTTACCCAGGGAAGGAGAGACC. Protein: CASSLPREGET. The whole CDR3 reads CASSLPREGETQYF.

This clone was detected ten times or more. Sequencing ends 3 residues short of the CDR3 end; the germline J gene provides the rest. J is TRBJ2-3 and V is TRBV20-1, with D perhaps TRBD2 (6 bases). Looked up from germline, CDR1 is DFQATT and CDR2 is SNEGSKA (reference sequence). This CDR3 region has 14 residues. The germline V and J ends were trimmed by 5 bases and 6 bases, with 18 bases remaining between them. Here the CDR3 reads CSAPLPGVSDTQYF. CDR3 bases read: TGCAGTGCTCCCCTCCCGGGGGTATCTGATACG.

Of note for this clone: Relative to the germline gene, one junction end is altered; a read error may explain this. Read data end 3 residues before the CDR3 end; the end is taken from the germline J gene. Other nucleotide sequences in the sample specify the same CDR3. The chain is built from TRBV7-9 and TRBJ2-7; D unclear. Germline lookup yields CDR1 SEHNR and CDR2 FQNEAQ (reference sequence). The CDR3 covers 13 residues. CDR3: CASSSGRAYEQYF. The sequenced part of the CDR3 DNA is TGCGCCAGCAGCTCCGGAAGGGCCTACGAG.

The table lists this clone with many counts. The read comes to an end 3 residues before the CDR3 does, leaving the germline J gene to fill in the end. This chain connects TRBV5-6 to TRBJ2-7; D gene unclear. Trimming left V 1 base short and J 1 base short, with 9 bases between. CDR3 length: 14 amino acids. The V gene's germline CDR1 is SGHDT and CDR2 YYEEEE. The part of the CDR3 DNA that was read is TGTGCCAGCAGCTTGAGTTTGAGGTCCTACGAG. It specifies CASSLSLRSYE. The full-length CDR3 reads as CASSLSLRSYEQYF.

Remarks on this clone: The read halts 3 residues ahead of the CDR3 end, with the missing end drawn from the germline J gene. This sequence joins TRBV18 and TRBJ1-2; 9 nucleotides match TRBD1. This CDR3 is built from 15 residues. Germline V lookup: CDR1 KGHSH, CDR2 LQKENI. The part of the CDR3 DNA that was read is TGTGCCAGCCGAAGGAGACAGGGGGTTTCCTACGAC. Translation gives CASRRRQGVSYD. The complete CDR3 protein is CASRRRQGVSYDYTF.

This clone was seen at least ten times. The read terminates 3 residues before the CDR3 end, so the remaining end is supplied by the germline J gene. V usage is TRBV2 and J usage is TRBJ1-4, with 8 bases matching TRBD1. Trimming removed 10 bases from V and 7 bases from J; junction bases left unmatched: 8. The CDR3 covers 13 residues. Germline CDR1 reads SNHLY; CDR2 reads FYNNEI. CDR3 bases read: TGTGCCACCTCGACAGGGGTCGTTGAAAAA. Protein: CATSTGVVEK. In full, the CDR3 reads CATSTGVVEKLFF.

About this clone: Being one base from a much bigger clone, this may be a read error. From the germline J gene comes the end of the CDR3, since the read stops 3 residues before it. J is TRBJ2-3 and V is TRBV7-2; 10 bases are shared with TRBD2. The CDR3 covers 14 residues. From germline, CDR1 is SGHTA and CDR2 FQGNSA. The sequenced part of the CDR3 DNA is TGTGCCAGCAAGAGCGGGGGGGCCGGGGAGACG. This translates into CASKSGGAGET. The CDR3 in its entirety is CASKSGGAGETQYF.

This clone was observed a few times. The read stops 3 residues short of the end of the CDR3; the missing end is completed from the germline J gene. The V call is TRBV2, the J call TRBJ1-2; TRBD1 might be the D (6 bases). V gave up 7 bases and J gave up 4 bases, with 16 bases separating them. Looked up from germline, CDR1 is SNHLY and CDR2 is FYNNEI. The CDR3 spans 14 residues. The chain's CDR3 is CASTVTGPLYGYTF. Incomplete CDR3 DNA: TGTGCCAGCACCGTGACAGGCCCACTCTATGGC.

At least ten counts were recorded for this clone. The read terminates 3 residues before the CDR3 end, so the remaining end is supplied by the germline J gene. V is TRBV5-4 and J is TRBJ2-3; D is possibly TRBD2 (6 bases). In germline, CDR1 is SGHNT, CDR2 YYREEE (reference sequence). The V end was cut by 5 bases, the J end by 5 bases, with 21 bases between. CDR3 size: 16 residues. The CDR3 sequence: CASRPSSAHGGDTQYF. CDR3 DNA, as far as it was read: TGTGCCAGCAGACCATCTAGCGCTCATGGGGGAGATACG.

This clone was observed at least ten times. Coverage ceases 3 residues before the CDR3 finishes, and the germline J gene fills in the end. The chain employs TRBV5-1 and TRBJ2-5; D is ambiguous. V lost 1 base and J 3 bases, leaving 7 bases between the germline ends. The CDR3 is 13 residues long. CDR1 SGHRS and CDR2 YFSETQ come from the germline V gene. The CDR3: CASSLSTEETQYF. The covered CDR3 bases are TGCGCCAGCAGCTTGTCTACGGAAGAGACC.

The sample holds many counts of this clone. The missing CDR3 end, 3 residues past where the read stops, is filled in from the germline J gene. J is TRBJ2-1 and V is TRBV20-1; 7 bases map to TRBD2. Germline-derived CDR1 and CDR2 are DFQATT and SNEGSKA (reference sequence). J lost 0 bases, V lost 8 bases, and 13 bases had no gene match. The length of the CDR3 is 16 residues. The CDR3 is CSSPGVGGSSYNEQFF. The CDR3 DNA, read in part, is TGCAGTTCTCCGGGCGTGGGGGGGAGCTCCTACAATGAG.

There are many counts of this clone. The read falls 3 residues short of the CDR3 end, and the missing part is taken from the germline J gene. This rearrangement joins TRBV5-1 to TRBJ2-5, with 7 nucleotides matching TRBD1. The V segment lost 2 bases and the J segment 2 bases; nucleotides outside the gene matches: 3. The germline gives CDR1 SGHRS, CDR2 YFSETQ. The CDR3 runs 14 residues. Here the CDR3 reads CASSLQGRQETQYF. CDR3 DNA (partial): TGCGCCAGCAGCTTACAGGGGCGACAAGAGACC.

This clone was detected many times. The CDR3 goes on 3 residues after the read ends, and that part is filled in from the germline J gene. This sequence joins TRBV19 and TRBJ2-1; the match to TRBD2 covers 10 bases. This CDR3 comprises 17 residues. Germline CDR1 LNHDA, CDR2 SQIVND (reference sequence). Trimming cost V 3 bases and J 8 bases; bases outside gene matches: 13. The sequenced part of the CDR3 DNA is TGTGCCAGTAGTATGCAGGTTAGCGGGAGGTTAGGGGATGAG. Protein sequence: CASSMQVSGRLGDE. The whole CDR3 reads CASSMQVSGRLGDEQFF.